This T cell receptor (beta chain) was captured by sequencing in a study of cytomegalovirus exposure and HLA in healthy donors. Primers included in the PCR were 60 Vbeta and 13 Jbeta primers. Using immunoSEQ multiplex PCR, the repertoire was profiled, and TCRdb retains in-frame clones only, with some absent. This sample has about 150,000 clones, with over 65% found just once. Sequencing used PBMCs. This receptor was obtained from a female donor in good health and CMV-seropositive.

The chain's CDR3 is CAWSGTGNYEQYF. The DNA of the CDR3 is TGTGCCTGGAGCGGGACAGGGAACTACGAGCAGTACTTC. The chain links TRBV30 to TRBJ2-7, with TRBD1 matching 9 bases. V lost 3 bases and J lost 3; bases outside the gene matches: 3. CDR3 length: 13 amino acids. Germline assignment: CDR1 GTSNPN and CDR2 SVGIG (reference sequence).